What follows are 6 T cell receptor beta chains derived from one specimen sequenced in a study of OX40 agonist ivuxolimab in advanced cancers. Repertoires were generated with immunoSEQ multiplex PCR, while TCRdb's copy carries only in-frame clones and drops some. This sample has 36,000 or so clones, with 88% found just once. Sequencing used CD4+ or CD8+ T cells sorted from blood, obtained in a trial of the OX40 agonist ivuxolimab. The receptors derive from an adult with an advanced solid tumor such as melanoma, head and neck, liver or kidney cancer.

The genes are TRBV27 and TRBJ1-5; D is undetermined. The CDR3 contains 13 residues. V gave up 7 bases and J gave up 7 bases, with 14 bases separating them. CDR1 and CDR2 from the germline V gene are MNHEY and SMNVEV (reference sequence). In DNA, the CDR3 is TGTGCCAGCACACTCCTTAGGCGCCAGCCCCAGCATTTT. Translating it yields CASTLLRRQPQHF.

The V gene is TRBV14, the J gene TRBJ2-7, with D perhaps matching TRBD1 or TRBD2 (5 bases each). This CDR3 contains 15 residues. The germline V and J ends were trimmed by 4 bases and 7 bases, with 20 bases remaining between them. CDR1 and CDR2 (germline): SGHDN, FVKESK. The CDR3 spells CASSPPAHRDGEQYF. In DNA, the CDR3 is TGTGCCAGCAGCCCCCCAGCTCACCGGGACGGGGAGCAGTACTTC.

This chain joins TRBV28 and TRBJ2-7; D possibly corresponds to TRBD2 (6 bases). CDR1 and CDR2 (germline): MDHEN, SYDVKM. The CDR3 sequence is 11 residues long. The germline V and J ends were trimmed by 6 bases and 12 bases, with 15 bases remaining between them. The CDR3 is CASSETRRLYF. The CDR3 DNA follows: TGTGCCAGCAGCGAGACTAGAAGGCTGTACTTC.

CDR3 region: CASSEATRDRGRRSYNSPLHF. CDR3 in DNA: TGTGCCAGCAGCGAAGCGACCCGGGACAGGGGGCGAAGGTCCTATAATTCACCCCTCCACTTT. The chain employs TRBV7-6 and TRBJ1-6, with TRBD1 matching 12 bases. This CDR3 comprises 21 residues. The germline V gene encodes CDR1 SGHVS and CDR2 FNYEAQ. V gave up 5 bases and J gave up 1 base; unmatched junction bases: 15.

This sequence joins TRBV4-1 and TRBJ1-5; D ambiguous. The ends were cut back, 0 bases at V and 0 bases at J, with 15 bases in the middle. This CDR3 is 18 amino acids long. From germline, CDR1 is MGHRA and CDR2 YSYEKL. The CDR3 spells CASSQEGWEIGSNQPQHF. The DNA of the CDR3 is TGCGCCAGCAGCCAAGAAGGTTGGGAGATAGGTAGCAATCAGCCCCAGCATTTT.

This clone showed up just a few times. The chain links TRBV5-1 to TRBJ2-5; D possibly uses TRBD1 or TRBD2 (6 bases each). The germline gives CDR1 SGHRS, CDR2 YFSETQ. The CDR3 consists of 16 residues. The V end lost 4 bases, the J end lost 4 bases, and 20 bases lay between the germline ends. In nucleotides, the CDR3 is TGCGCCAGCAGCCCGGGGTGGAGGGGGAGCGGAGAGACCCAGTACTTC. This codes for CASSPGWRGSGETQYF.